This T cell receptor (beta chain) was profiled in a study of T cell repertoires in cytomegalovirus infection. Study at large: TCR beta signatures that were public indicated CMV infection and matching HLA type. Overall study results and limits: CMV carriers having the relevant HLA were flagged by cumulative public TCR beta family frequency. It was HLA-C-restricted CMV-specific TCR beta clonotypes that dominated the response ex vivo.

From the reads, TCRdb called clonotypes with MiXCR, one entry per CDR3 protein. The sample consists of approximately 400,000 distinct CDR3 sequences, 31% of them appearing once. This clonotype was observed a handful of times. Its antigen remains unidentified. V lost 8 bases to trimming and J lost 4 bases, with 9 bases between them. This CDR3 has 13 amino acids. In germline, CDR1 is LGHNA, CDR2 YSLEER. Sequences were obtained from PBMCs. This chain uses TRBV4-3 with TRBJ2-6; D is undetermined. This receptor was obtained from a human donor in good health (CMV status not recorded). Some clones in this sample may be carry-over from other donors' samples. This CDR3 reads CASGDSGANVLTF. The CDR3 DNA follows: TGCGCCAGCGGAGACTCCGGGGCCAACGTCCTGACTTTC.